Presented here are 32 T cell receptor beta chains from one specimen sequenced in a study of T cell responses to AZD1222 COVID-19 vaccine. The protocol was immunoSEQ multiplex PCR, while the TCRdb copy is restricted to in-frame clones and leaves out a portion. The table lists about 150,000 clones, more than 90% of them singletons. The input for sequencing was peripheral blood, taken 28 days after the second AZD1222 dose. The receptors were gathered from an adult who received the AZD1222 COVID-19 vaccine.

The V gene is TRBV2, the J gene TRBJ2-1; D remains ambiguous. V lost 5 bases and J lost 2, with 4 bases in between. Germline V lookup: CDR1 SNHLY, CDR2 FYNNEI. The CDR3 extends over 12 amino acids. CDR3: CASSPTYNEQFF. DNA for the CDR3: TGTGCCAGCAGTCCGACCTACAATGAGCAGTTCTTC.

This clone came up once. This rearrangement joins TRBV19 to TRBJ2-1; 7 bases are a match to TRBD2. J lost 0 bases, V lost 4 bases, and 9 bases had no gene match. The CDR3 sequence is 17 residues long. Germline assignment: CDR1 LNHDA and CDR2 SQIVND (reference sequence). CDR3 sequence: CASSKGGSVSSYNEQFF. The CDR3, as DNA: TGTGCCAGTAGTAAGGGCGGGAGCGTAAGCTCCTACAATGAGCAGTTCTTC.

This chain links TRBV6-2 or TRBV6-3 with TRBJ2-5; unclear D gene. Germline V CDR1 and CDR2: MNHEY, SVGEGT. V lost 2 bases, J lost 2 bases, and 12 bases lay in between. This CDR3 contains 15 residues. CDR3 region: CASSYRVAGQETQYF. CDR3 nucleotide sequence: TGTGCCAGCAGTTACAGAGTGGCAGGACAAGAGACCCAGTACTTC.

The rearrangement links TRBV9 to TRBJ1-1; 7 bases fit TRBD1. With V trimmed by 2 bases and J by 1 base, 11 bases remained unmatched. The CDR3 runs 17 residues. Germline V gene lookup returns CDR1 SGDLS and CDR2 YYNGEE. CDR3 in DNA: TGTGCCAGCAGCGTTCGGGGACAGCTTTTCACGAACACTGAAGCTTTCTTT. Translation gives CASSVRGQLFTNTEAFF.

This chain links TRBV28 with TRBJ2-7; the D is unclear. CDR1 is MDHEN and CDR2 is SYDVKM in the germline V gene. V lost 4 bases to trimming and J lost 0 bases, with 10 bases between them. This CDR3 contains 14 residues. The CDR3 spells CASSYRKSSYEQYF. The CDR3 region has the DNA TGTGCCAGCAGTTATAGGAAGAGCTCCTACGAGCAGTACTTC.

This rearrangement joins TRBV28 to TRBJ1-3; D ambiguous. Germline CDR1 MDHEN, CDR2 SYDVKM. V was cut by 4 bases and J by 0 bases, with 28 bases left in between. CDR3 size: 21 residues. The CDR3 region has the DNA TGTGCCAGCAGTTCCCGCCACCTTAAAATCCCGCCAAAACTCTCTGGAAACACCATATATTTT. This translates into CASSSRHLKIPPKLSGNTIYF.

The chain links TRBV6-4 to TRBJ2-3; 7 positions match TRBD1. Trimming removed 5 bases from V and 2 bases from J; junction bases left unmatched: 4. The CDR3 runs to 14 residues. CDR1 is MRHNA and CDR2 is SNTAGT in the germline V gene. The CDR3 DNA is TGTGCCAGCAGTCCGGGACAGCCCACAGATACGCAGTATTTT. Its protein product is CASSPGQPTDTQYF.

This chain joins TRBV27 and TRBJ2-7; 7 bases fit TRBD1. The junction had 7 bases not matched to a gene; V was cut back by 8 bases and J by 3 bases. Looked up from germline, CDR1 is MNHEY and CDR2 is SMNVEV (reference sequence). The CDR3 is 13 residues long. CDR3: CASRNRGDYEQYF. CDR3 nucleotide sequence: TGTGCCAGCCGCAACAGGGGCGACTACGAGCAGTACTTC.

The chain links TRBV9 to TRBJ2-4; D is undetermined. Trimming pared 3 bases from V and 0 bases from J, leaving 4 bases between. The CDR3 length is 13 residues. CDR1 and CDR2 (germline): SGDLS, YYNGEE. The CDR3: CASSEIAKNIQYF. The CDR3 coding sequence is TGTGCCAGCAGCGAAATAGCCAAAAACATTCAGTACTTC.

This chain links TRBV3-1 (or the pseudogene TRBV3-2) with TRBJ2-5; the D gene could be TRBD1 or TRBD2 (5 bases each). The germline V gene encodes CDR1 LGHDT and CDR2 YNNKEL (reference sequence). Deletions cut 3 bases from V and 4 bases from J, with 18 bases between. This CDR3 region has 16 residues. The CDR3 reads CASSHPGTRVLETQYF. For the CDR3, the DNA is TGTGCCAGCAGCCATCCCGGGACCAGGGTTCTAGAGACCCAGTACTTC.

The chain couples TRBV6-1 to TRBJ2-7, with 9 bases identical to TRBD2. In germline, CDR1 is MNHNS, CDR2 SASEGT. The junction had 7 bases not matched to a gene; V was cut back by 5 bases and J by 2 bases. The CDR3 loop spans 15 amino acids. The CDR3 region is CASSPTLAGAYEQYF. The CDR3 nucleotides read TGTGCCAGCAGTCCTACTTTAGCGGGAGCCTACGAGCAGTACTTC.

The V call is TRBV18, the J call TRBJ1-1; 10 positions agree with TRBD1. CDR1 KGHSH and CDR2 LQKENI come from the germline V gene. The CDR3 is 13 residues long. Trimming took 6 bases from V and 9 from J; bases not matched to a gene: 7. The CDR3 sequence: CASSAGTGEQAFF. DNA of the CDR3: TGTGCCAGCTCGGCCGGGACAGGGGAACAAGCTTTCTTT.

The genes are TRBV15 and TRBJ2-1; TRBD2 matches at 8 bases. From germline, CDR1 is LNHNV and CDR2 YYDKDF (reference sequence). This CDR3 region has 16 residues. J gave up 4 bases and V 1 base, and 6 bases lay outside the gene matches. This CDR3 is CATSRAKGLGYNEQFF. The CDR3 nucleotides read TGTGCCACCAGCAGAGCAAAGGGACTAGGGTACAATGAGCAGTTCTTC.

This chain connects TRBV5-1 to TRBJ1-2; D might be TRBD1 (6 bases). CDR1 is SGHRS, CDR2 YFSETQ, per germline. The length of the CDR3 is 15 residues. The V end lost 3 bases, the J end lost 0 bases, and 12 bases lay between the germline ends. CDR3 region: CASSSGQRANYGYTF. As DNA, the CDR3 is TGCGCCAGCAGCTCCGGACAGCGAGCTAACTATGGCTACACCTTC.

The chain employs TRBV2 and TRBJ1-1, with D hard to call. Trimming stripped 3 bases from V and 1 base from J, with 0 bases between. Germline CDR1 and CDR2: SNHLY and FYNNEI. The CDR3 extends over 11 amino acids. CDR3 residues: CASSENTEAFF. The CDR3 DNA is TGTGCCAGCAGTGAGAACACTGAAGCTTTCTTT.

The CDR3 loop is CASSRTSKQGLEDEQFF. The CDR3, as DNA: TGTGCCAGTAGCCGTACCTCAAAACAGGGTCTTGAAGATGAGCAGTTCTTC. The chain combines TRBV19 with TRBJ2-1, with D possibly TRBD1 on 6 matching bases. V dropped 6 bases and J dropped 8 bases, with 26 bases sitting between them. This CDR3 has 17 residues. Looked up from germline, CDR1 is LNHDA and CDR2 is SQIVND (reference sequence).

This clone was picked up a small number of times. The CDR3 nucleotides read TGTGCCAGCAGCAAGGACGGCTCCTCTGGAAACACCATATATTTT. Translating gives CASSKDGSSGNTIYF. This chain links TRBV6-5 with TRBJ1-3; D is ambiguous. The V gene lost 6 bases and the J gene lost 0 bases, with 12 bases spanning the gap. The CDR3 contains 15 residues. Germline V gene data show CDR1 as MNHEY and CDR2 as SVGAGI.

Remarks on this clone: The identical CDR3 is also encoded by other nucleotide sequences in the sample. The chain is built from TRBV18 and TRBJ2-7; no definite D call. Trimming shortened V by 3 bases and J by 0 bases, and 3 bases separated the two germline ends. Germline lookup yields CDR1 KGHSH and CDR2 LQKENI. The CDR3 runs 12 residues. CDR3 sequence reads: CASSPDSYEQYF. CDR3 bases: TGTGCCAGCTCACCTGACTCCTACGAGCAGTACTTC.

The gene calls are TRBV4-1 and TRBJ1-6; D unclear. V lost 1 base to trimming and J lost 6 bases, with 16 bases between them. This CDR3 is built from 17 residues. CDR1 and CDR2 (germline): MGHRA, YSYEKL. The CDR3 DNA sequence: TGCGCCAGCAGCCAAGCTGGAAATACAGCCGGTAATTCACCCCTCCACTTT. This codes for CASSQAGNTAGNSPLHF.

The rearrangement uses TRBV7-2 and TRBJ2-1; no firm D call. Germline CDR1 reads SGHTA; CDR2 reads FQGNSA. The CDR3 has 14 amino acids. V was cut by 5 bases and J by 7 bases, with 15 bases left in between. The CDR3 DNA is TGTGCCAGCAGCGGAAGAGGCCTCGGGAATGAGCAGTTCTTC. It encodes CASSGRGLGNEQFF.

This chain joins TRBV6-5 and TRBJ1-6, with a weak D call TRBD1 (5 bases). This CDR3 comprises 15 residues. Germline V CDR1 and CDR2: MNHEY, SVGAGI. The V end lost 2 bases, the J end lost 10 bases, and 15 bases lay between the germline ends. CDR3 loop: CASSYMGREKSPLHF. The CDR3 DNA follows: TGTGCCAGCAGTTACATGGGCAGGGAAAAGTCACCCCTCCACTTT.

The V gene is TRBV5-6, the J gene TRBJ2-7; D not resolved. The length of the CDR3 is 14 residues. Between the trimmed V and J ends, which lost 1 base and 7 bases, there was a span of 15 bases. Germline values: CDR1 SGHDT, CDR2 YYEEEE. The CDR3 DNA reads as TGTGCCAGCAGCTTGAACGTTTGGGGAAGTGAGCAGTACTTC. This sequence encodes CASSLNVWGSEQYF. Drawing the rest from reference TRBV5-6 and TRBJ2-7, the complete variable domain is DAGVTQSPTHLIKTRGQQVTLRCSPKSGHDTVSWYQQALGQGPQFIFQYYEEEERQRGNFPDRFSGHQFPNYSSELNVNALLLGDSALYLCASSLNVWGSEQYFGPGTRLTVT.

V and J are TRBV23-1 and TRBJ1-2, with a tentative D call TRBD1 (5 bases). TRBV23-1 is an open reading frame, and its role is uncertain. The V end was cut by 0 bases, the J end by 5 bases, with 28 bases between. The CDR3 has 20 residues. The CDR3 here is CASSQSKGVGGLRPRYGYTF. The CDR3 DNA sequence: TGCGCCAGCAGTCAATCAAAGGGAGTGGGGGGACTCCGCCCGAGGTATGGCTACACCTTC.

The J gene is TRBJ1-4, the V gene TRBV6-6; D is unclear. Trimming stripped 3 bases from V and 8 bases from J, with 7 bases between. Germline CDR1 MNHNY, CDR2 SVGAGI (reference sequence). The CDR3 has 12 residues. The CDR3 reads CASSYGWEKLFF. The CDR3 nucleotides are TGTGCCAGCAGTTATGGGTGGGAAAAACTGTTTTTT.

The rearrangement uses TRBV12-3 or TRBV12-4 and TRBJ1-2; D ambiguous. Deletions cut 10 bases from V and 4 bases from J, with 13 bases between. This CDR3 region has 12 residues. The DNA of the CDR3 is TGTGCCACCGACTCTGGCAGCTATGGCTACACCTTC. It encodes CATDSGSYGYTF.

This clone was seen only once. This chain links TRBV10-3 with TRBJ1-5; the match to TRBD1 covers 7 bases. This CDR3 region has 14 residues. Germline V gives CDR1 ENHRY, CDR2 SYGVKD. V trimming: 10 bases; J trimming: 8 bases; junction bases outside the gene matches: 14. CDR3 nucleotide sequence: TGTGCCACCCACAAGGGGGCCACTCGGGAGCCCCAGCATTTT. Translated: CATHKGATREPQHF.

The chain is built from TRBV7-6 and TRBJ1-2, with 10 bases that match TRBD1. This CDR3 comprises 14 residues. V lost 4 bases, J lost 2 bases, and 1 base stayed unmatched. The V gene's germline CDR1 is SGHVS and CDR2 FNYEAQ. The CDR3 DNA sequence: TGTGCCAGCAGCTCGGGACAGGGGAACTATGGCTACACCTTC. Translating it yields CASSSGQGNYGYTF.

The chain combines TRBV12-3 or TRBV12-4 with TRBJ2-7, with D uncertain. V was clipped by 3 bases and J by 3 bases, with 6 bases between them. The CDR3 has 12 amino acids. The CDR3 nucleotides are TGTGCCAGCAGTTTGGGTTTCTACGAGCAGTACTTC. Protein: CASSLGFYEQYF.

The chain couples TRBV19 to TRBJ2-7; 11 bases match TRBD2. Germline CDR1 reads LNHDA; CDR2 reads SQIVND (reference sequence). V dropped 1 base and J dropped 6; count of bases not matched to a gene: 5. The CDR3 covers 15 residues. In nucleotides, the CDR3 is TGTGCCAGTAGTATAGGAGGACTAGCGGGCGGCGAGCAGTACTTC. Residues: CASSIGGLAGGEQYF.

This chain uses TRBV30 with TRBJ2-7; D remains ambiguous. The CDR3 is 13 amino acids. V lost 1 base to trimming and J lost 2 bases, with 9 bases between them. Germline V gene data show CDR1 as GTSNPN and CDR2 as SVGIG (reference sequence). The CDR3 here is CAWSAAGAYEQYF. CDR3 nucleotides: TGTGCCTGGAGTGCAGCAGGTGCCTACGAGCAGTACTTC. Full variable domain (outside the CDR3, taken from reference TRBV30 and TRBJ2-7): SQTIHQWPATLVQPVGSPLSLECTVEGTSNPNLYWYRQAAGRGLQLLFYSVGIGQISSEVPQNLSASRPQDRQFILSSKKLLLSDSGFYLCAWSAAGAYEQYFGPGTRLTVT.

This rearrangement joins TRBV5-4 to TRBJ2-3; maybe TRBD2 (6 bases). The CDR3 runs to 17 residues. Trimming cost V 3 bases and J 0 bases, with 17 bases left between them. Germline CDR1 SGHNT, CDR2 YYREEE (reference sequence). CDR3 DNA: TGTGCCAGCAGCTCGGGTGGTAGCGGCCCTAGCACAGATACGCAGTATTTT. It specifies CASSSGGSGPSTDTQYF. Based on the CDR3 plus reference TRBV5-4 and TRBJ2-3, the full variable domain is ETGVTQSPTHLIKTRGQQVTLRCSSQSGHNTVSWYQQALGQGPQFIFQYYREEENGRGNFPPRFSGLQFPNYSSELNVNALELDDSALYLCASSSGGSGPSTDTQYFGPGTRLTVL.

This sequence joins TRBV19 and TRBJ2-1; D is perhaps TRBD1 (5 bases). Germline values: CDR1 LNHDA, CDR2 SQIVND (reference sequence). CDR3 length equals 16 residues. Between the trimmed V and J ends, which lost 5 bases and 1 base, there was a span of 15 bases. CDR3 coding DNA: TGTGCCAGTAGTGAATTGGCTGGACAATCCTACAATGAGCAGTTCTTC. Translation gives CASSELAGQSYNEQFF.